This TCR beta chain appears in the sequencing data of a study of control samples from healthy donors and cancer patients. Sequenced by immunoSEQ multiplex PCR; TCRdb stores in-frame clones only, minus some. Of fewer than 200,000 clones in the sample, roughly 95% are singletons; the top ten hold 0.95% to 1.1%. The V segment lost 9 bases and the J segment 7 bases; nucleotides outside the gene matches: 9. The CDR3 sequence is 14 residues long. Germline loops: CDR1 SGHTA, CDR2 FQGNSA. Sequenced sample: blood. The receptor's source is a woman aged 30 to 39 in good health. This chain links TRBV7-2 with TRBJ1-6, with 7 bases that match TRBD1. The CDR3 nucleotides are TGTGCCAGAAGACCTGGGACAGCCAATTCACCCCTCCACTTT. Translating it yields CARRPGTANSPLHF.